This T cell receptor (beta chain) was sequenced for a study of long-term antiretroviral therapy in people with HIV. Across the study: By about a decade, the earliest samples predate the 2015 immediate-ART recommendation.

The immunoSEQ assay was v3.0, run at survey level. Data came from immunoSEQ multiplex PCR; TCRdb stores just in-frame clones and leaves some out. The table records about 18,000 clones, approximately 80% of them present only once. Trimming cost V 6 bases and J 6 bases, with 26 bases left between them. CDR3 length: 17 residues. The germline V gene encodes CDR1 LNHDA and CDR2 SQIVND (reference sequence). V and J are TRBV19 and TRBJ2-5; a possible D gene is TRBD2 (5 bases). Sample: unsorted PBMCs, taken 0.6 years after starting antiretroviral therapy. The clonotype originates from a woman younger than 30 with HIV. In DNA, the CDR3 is TGTGCCAGTAGCCCCTCATTACACGGGGTCGAGATAAAGACCCAGTACTTC. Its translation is CASSPSLHGVEIKTQYF.